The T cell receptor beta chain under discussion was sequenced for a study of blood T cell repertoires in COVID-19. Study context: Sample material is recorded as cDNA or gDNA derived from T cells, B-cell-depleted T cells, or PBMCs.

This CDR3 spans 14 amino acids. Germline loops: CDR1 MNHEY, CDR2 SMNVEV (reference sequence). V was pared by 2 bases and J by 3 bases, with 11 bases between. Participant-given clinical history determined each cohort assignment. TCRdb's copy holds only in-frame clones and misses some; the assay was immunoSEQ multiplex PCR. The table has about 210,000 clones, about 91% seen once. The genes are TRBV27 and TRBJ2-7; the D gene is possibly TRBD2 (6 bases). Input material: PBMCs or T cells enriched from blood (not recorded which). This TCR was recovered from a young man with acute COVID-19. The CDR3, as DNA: TGTGCCAGCAGTTTAAGCGGGTCTTACTACGAGCAGTACTTC. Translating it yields CASSLSGSYYEQYF.